This TCR beta chain was recovered during a study of cytomegalovirus exposure and HLA in healthy donors. Study results and caveats: CMV serostatus stood as the only immune exposure information on hand. Presence/absence analysis assumed near-uniform sequencing depth across donors.

V lost 3 bases, J lost 2 bases, and 13 bases lay in between. This CDR3 has 15 amino acids. Germline V lookup: CDR1 SGHRS, CDR2 YFSETQ. The PCR employed 60 Vbeta primers together with 13 Jbeta primers. The data were produced by immunoSEQ multiplex PCR, yet TCRdb's version contains in-frame clones alone and is incomplete. This table has around 120,000 clones, 70% to 85% appearing once. As regards this clone: Antigen: not known.

The sample taken for sequencing was PBMCs. The chain combines TRBV5-1 with TRBJ2-3, with D tentatively TRBD1 (6 bases). This clonotype was sampled from a woman aged 60-75 years in good health and CMV-seropositive. CDR3: CASSSRRGYTDTQYF. The CDR3 DNA is TGCGCCAGCAGCTCGCGCAGGGGTTACACAGATACGCAGTATTTT. Based on the CDR3 plus reference TRBV5-1 and TRBJ2-3, the full variable domain is KAGVTQTPRYLIKTRGQQVTLSCSPISGHRSVSWYQQTPGQGLQFLFEYFSETQRNKGNFPGRFSGRQFSNSRSEMNVSTLELGDSALYLCASSSRRGYTDTQYFGPGTRLTVL.